The 30 T cell receptor beta chains below all came from one sample that was sequenced in a study of control samples from healthy donors and cancer patients. The assay was immunoSEQ multiplex PCR, and TCRdb's table has in-frame clones only and misses some. Of about 59,000 clones listed, roughly 90% were seen once; the top ten hold 1.5% to 2%. The sequenced sample consisted of PBMCs. The receptors originated from a man aged 35 to 55 with colorectal cancer.

The rearrangement uses TRBV2 and TRBJ2-6; D unresolved. CDR1 and CDR2 from the germline V gene are SNHLY and FYNNEI. The CDR3 totals 18 residues. The V and J ends lost 6 bases and 0 bases respectively, with 18 bases between them. The CDR3 bases are TGTGCCAGCAGCAAGACGTGGCAGGCCCTCTCTGGGGCCAACGTCCTGACTTTC. Its protein is CASSKTWQALSGANVLTF.

This chain joins TRBV7-2 and TRBJ2-3; 7 nucleotides line up with TRBD2. In germline, CDR1 is SGHTA, CDR2 FQGNSA. CDR3 length: 16 residues. With 2 bases clipped from V and 5 bases from J, the junction kept 10 bases outside the gene matches. The CDR3 loop reads CASSLKPQLALDTQYF. The CDR3 nucleotides are TGTGCCAGCAGCTTAAAACCCCAACTAGCGTTAGATACGCAGTATTTT.

V is TRBV19 and J is TRBJ2-5, with a tentative D call TRBD1 (6 bases). CDR1 is LNHDA and CDR2 is SQIVND in the germline V gene (reference sequence). The CDR3 loop spans 15 amino acids. V shed 6 bases and J shed 4 bases, with 18 bases lying between them. The CDR3 nucleotides read TGTGCCAGTAGCCCGAATACAGGGATCGGAGAGACCCAGTACTTC. The encoded protein is CASSPNTGIGETQYF.

The chain joins TRBV19 to TRBJ2-7, with 7 nucleotides matching TRBD1. The CDR3 is 17 residues long. The junction had 15 bases not matched to a gene; V was cut back by 5 bases and J by 2 bases. In germline, CDR1 is LNHDA, CDR2 SQIVND (reference sequence). DNA for the CDR3: TGTGCCAGTAGTGACAGGGATATTCAACCGTTCACCTACGAGCAGTACTTC. This gives the protein CASSDRDIQPFTYEQYF.

The chain links TRBV2 to TRBJ1-5; a weak D match, TRBD1 (6 bases). Germline CDR1 reads SNHLY; CDR2 reads FYNNEI. This CDR3 spans 18 amino acids. V lost 9 bases, J lost 5 bases, and 29 bases lay in between. The CDR3 region is CASGGTSNARARYQPQHF. In DNA, the CDR3 is TGTGCCAGTGGAGGGACAAGTAATGCCCGAGCCCGTTATCAGCCCCAGCATTTT. The full variable domain, its missing parts supplied by reference TRBV2 and TRBJ1-5, is EPEVTQTPSHQVTQMGQEVILRCVPISNHLYFYWYRQILGQKVEFLVSFYNNEISEKSEIFDDQFSVERPDGSNFTLKIRSTKLEDSAMYFCASGGTSNARARYQPQHFGDGTRLSIL.

This rearrangement joins TRBV18 to TRBJ2-5; TRBD1 matches 7 bases. The CDR3 is made up of 13 amino acids. CDR1 is KGHSH and CDR2 is LQKENI in the germline V gene. The trim removed 3 bases at V and 2 bases at J, leaving 0 bases unmatched. In DNA form, the CDR3 reads TGTGCCAGCTCACCGGGACAGCAAGAGACCCAGTACTTC. This encodes CASSPGQQETQYF.

The rearrangement uses TRBV6-5 and TRBJ1-3, with no clear D. Germline CDR1 MNHEY, CDR2 SVGAGI. The V end was cut by 3 bases, the J end by 4 bases, with 13 bases between. The CDR3 loop spans 15 amino acids. The CDR3 nucleotides read TGTGCCAGCAGTTATACCCAGCCGACAGGAAACACCATATATTTT. It encodes CASSYTQPTGNTIYF.

This chain uses TRBV5-4 with TRBJ1-3, with D maybe TRBD1 (5 bases). Germline CDR1 reads SGHNT; CDR2 reads YYREEE (reference sequence). V was shortened by 4 bases and J by 2 bases, with 10 bases between the two germline ends. This CDR3 is built from 14 residues. The CDR3 here is CASSPGLAGNTIYF. CDR3 in DNA: TGTGCCAGCAGCCCAGGGCTTGCTGGAAACACCATATATTTT.

This chain links TRBV24-1 with TRBJ2-2, with a possible D match to TRBD1 (6 bases). The germline gives CDR1 KGHDR, CDR2 SFDVKD. V lost 3 bases and J lost 6, with 10 bases in between. The CDR3 is 14 residues long. CDR3 sequence reads: CATSDIRTAGELFF. CDR3 DNA sequence: TGTGCCACCAGTGATATCCGGACAGCCGGGGAGCTGTTTTTT.

The rearrangement joins TRBV5-6 to TRBJ2-3, with 11 bases fitting TRBD2. Germline-derived CDR1 and CDR2 are SGHDT and YYEEEE. V was pared by 0 bases and J by 6 bases, with 12 bases of the junction left unmatched. The CDR3 loop spans 18 amino acids. In nucleotides, the CDR3 is TGTGCCAGCAGCTTGGGACTAGCGGGGTTCCCCGGGGGGGATACGCAGTATTTT. Translating gives CASSLGLAGFPGGDTQYF.

The chain couples TRBV9 to TRBJ2-7; D is undetermined. The CDR3 loop spans 15 amino acids. The V and J ends lost 0 bases and 1 base respectively, with 11 bases between them. Germline assignment: CDR1 SGDLS and CDR2 YYNGEE. The CDR3 protein is CASSVASGQSYEQYF. CDR3 sequence (DNA): TGTGCCAGCAGCGTAGCGTCAGGCCAATCCTACGAGCAGTACTTC.

The chain joins TRBV6-5 to TRBJ1-3, with 11 positions matching TRBD1. This CDR3 has 14 amino acids. Losses at the gene ends were 8 bases for V and 4 bases for J; bases not matched to a gene: 4. CDR1 MNHEY and CDR2 SVGAGI come from the germline V gene. In DNA form, the CDR3 reads TGTGCCAGCGGACAGGGGGCGCGGGGAAACACCATATATTTT. This translates into CASGQGARGNTIYF.

This clone was counted once. V usage is TRBV5-1 and J usage is TRBJ2-7, with D tentatively TRBD1 or TRBD2 (5 bases each). The V gene lost 5 bases and the J gene lost 5 bases, with 14 bases spanning the gap. CDR1 is SGHRS, CDR2 YFSETQ, per germline. CDR3 length: 13 amino acids. CDR3 bases: TGCGCCAGCAGTTGGTGGCAGGGAGACGAGCAGTACTTC. It yields the protein CASSWWQGDEQYF.

The chain uses TRBV11-2 and TRBJ1-2, with TRBD1 as a possible D gene (6 bases). The CDR3 is made up of 11 amino acids. In germline, CDR1 is SGHAT, CDR2 FQNNGV. Trimming removed 5 bases from V and 7 bases from J, with 8 bases in between. In nucleotides, the CDR3 is TGTGCCAGCAGCCAAGGGGGTGGCTACACCTTC. Translating gives CASSQGGGYTF. The entire variable domain, with the rest obtained from reference TRBV11-2 and TRBJ1-2, is as follows: EAGVAQSPRYKIIEKRQSVAFWCNPISGHATLYWYQQILGQGPKLLIQFQNNGVVDDSQLPKDRFSAERLKGVDSTLKIQPAKLEDSAVYLCASSQGGGYTFGSGTRLTVV.

The chain couples TRBV6-2 or TRBV6-3 to TRBJ1-1; D is unclear. Germline CDR1 is MNHEY and CDR2 is SVGEGT. The CDR3 runs to 18 residues. V gave up 6 bases and J gave up 4 bases, with 27 bases separating them. The CDR3 region is CASSSPRAPQRGGTEAFF. The CDR3 nucleotides are TGTGCCAGCAGCTCCCCTCGGGCCCCCCAACGGGGAGGCACTGAAGCTTTCTTT.

V and J are TRBV7-2 and TRBJ1-6, with 8 bases fitting TRBD1. Germline V lookup: CDR1 SGHTA, CDR2 FQGNSA. The CDR3 loop spans 14 amino acids. J was trimmed by 9 bases and V by 5 bases; bases with no gene match: 6. The CDR3 bases are TGTGCCAGCAGCCCCGAGACAGGGGTTTCACCCCTCCACTTT. Translating it yields CASSPETGVSPLHF.

The chain carries TRBV6-1 and TRBJ1-2; D remains unclear. V was shortened by 0 bases and J by 8 bases, with 13 bases between the two germline ends. The germline CDR1 and CDR2 sequences are MNHNS and SASEGT. CDR3 length: 14 amino acids. The CDR3 protein is CASSEAPGTGGYTF. In nucleotides, the CDR3 is TGTGCCAGCAGTGAAGCGCCGGGCACCGGGGGCTACACCTTC.

V gene TRBV3-1 (or the pseudogene TRBV3-2) combines with J gene TRBJ2-3; 13 bases align to TRBD2. Per the germline V gene, CDR1 is LGHDT and CDR2 is YNNKEL (reference sequence). The CDR3 is 18 amino acids. Losses at the gene ends were 4 bases for V and 0 bases for J; bases not matched to a gene: 7. The CDR3 DNA sequence: TGTGCCAGCAGCCGAGGACTAGCGGGGGTAACTAGCACAGATACGCAGTATTTT. Amino acid sequence: CASSRGLAGVTSTDTQYF.

J is TRBJ2-1 and V is TRBV2; D is unclear. Germline loops: CDR1 SNHLY, CDR2 FYNNEI. The CDR3 runs 15 residues. V lost 6 bases and J lost 8, with 20 bases in between. CDR3 in amino acids: CASSPQARLGHEQFF. The CDR3 nucleotides are TGTGCCAGCAGCCCCCAGGCCAGACTCGGACATGAGCAGTTCTTC.

The J gene is TRBJ2-5, the V gene TRBV6-6; D assignment may be TRBD1 or TRBD2 (5 bases each). The germline V and J ends were trimmed by 6 bases and 0 bases, with 14 bases remaining between them. The CDR3 runs to 15 residues. Germline assignment: CDR1 MNHNY and CDR2 SVGAGI (reference sequence). CDR3 nucleotide sequence: TGTGCCAGCAGGCCCACGGGGCGGAACCAAGAGACCCAGTACTTC. Protein sequence: CASRPTGRNQETQYF.

V gene TRBV29-1 combines with J gene TRBJ2-5; TRBD1 is a possible D gene (6 bases). The CDR3 totals 13 residues. Germline assignment: CDR1 SQVTM and CDR2 ANQGSEA. The V gene lost 4 bases and the J gene lost 0 bases, with 9 bases spanning the gap. The CDR3 DNA is TGCAGCGTTGTACAGGGCTACCAAGAGACCCAGTACTTC. Its protein is CSVVQGYQETQYF.

V and J are TRBV10-3 and TRBJ1-5, with D possibly being TRBD1 (5 bases). The CDR3 has 15 residues. From germline, CDR1 is ENHRY and CDR2 SYGVKD. Trimming removed 4 bases from V and 0 bases from J, with 10 bases in between. The CDR3 is CAISVTGDSNQPQHF. DNA of the CDR3: TGTGCCATCAGTGTTACAGGCGATAGCAATCAGCCCCAGCATTTT.

This clone turned up a few times. The genes are TRBV2 and TRBJ2-1; D might be TRBD2 (5 bases). CDR1 and CDR2 from the germline V gene are SNHLY and FYNNEI. This CDR3 is built from 14 residues. Trimming shortened V by 6 bases and J by 5 bases, and 14 bases separated the two germline ends. CDR3 loop: CASSPLGRHNEQFF. The CDR3 coding sequence is TGTGCCAGCAGCCCCTTGGGGAGACACAATGAGCAGTTCTTC.

This chain connects TRBV6-5 to TRBJ1-2, with D perhaps matching TRBD1 (5 bases). CDR1 and CDR2 from the germline V gene are MNHEY and SVGAGI. The V end lost 0 bases, the J end lost 7 bases, and 15 bases lay between the germline ends. This CDR3 spans 15 amino acids. CDR3 nucleotides: TGTGCCAGCAGTTACTCCCAGGGCGTTGGTGGTGGCTACACCTTC. Translating gives CASSYSQGVGGGYTF.

This clone came up once. The chain joins TRBV11-2 to TRBJ1-1; D gene uncertain. CDR1 is SGHAT and CDR2 is FQNNGV in the germline V gene. The CDR3 is made up of 12 amino acids. The germline V and J ends were trimmed by 3 bases and 1 base, with 3 bases remaining between them. The CDR3 protein is CASSFTNTEAFF. In nucleotides, the CDR3 is TGTGCCAGCAGCTTTACGAACACTGAAGCTTTCTTT.

This chain uses TRBV19 with TRBJ2-1; TRBD2 agrees at 11 bases. Germline lookup yields CDR1 LNHDA and CDR2 SQIVND (reference sequence). This CDR3 is built from 17 residues. V was clipped by 5 bases and J by 7 bases; unmatched bases: 13. The CDR3 DNA is TGTGCCAGTAGTCCGAGATTACTAGCGGGGGAGGGGAATGAGCAGTTCTTC. This codes for CASSPRLLAGEGNEQFF.

V is TRBV2 and J is TRBJ2-5, with D possibly matching TRBD2 (8 bases). Germline assignment: CDR1 SNHLY and CDR2 FYNNEI. Trimming left V 11 bases short and J 5 bases short, with 24 bases between. This CDR3 region has 15 residues. The CDR3 sequence: CASRGGRGNAETQYF. CDR3 nucleotide sequence: TGTGCCTCCCGGGGGGGCAGGGGGAATGCGGAGACCCAGTACTTC.

CDR3 DNA sequence: TGTGCCCTAGGGTCAATAGGGTCCTACGAGCAGTACTTC. Amino acids: CALGSIGSYEQYF. The chain couples TRBV30 to TRBJ2-7, with D uncertain. CDR3 length: 13 amino acids. Trimming took 8 bases from V and 1 from J, leaving 15 bases between them. Germline values: CDR1 GTSNPN, CDR2 SVGIG (reference sequence).

This chain links TRBV19 with TRBJ2-1; weak D call: TRBD1 (6 bases). Trimming took 3 bases from V and 7 from J, leaving 16 bases between them. CDR1 LNHDA and CDR2 SQIVND come from the germline V gene (reference sequence). The CDR3 has 15 amino acids. CDR3 sequence reads: CASSMTGTLGNEQFF. The CDR3 bases are TGTGCCAGTAGTATGACCGGGACACTTGGGAATGAGCAGTTCTTC.

V and J are TRBV5-1 and TRBJ2-5; the D gene is possibly TRBD2 (6 bases). V lost 3 bases, J lost 5 bases, and 11 bases lay in between. CDR3 length: 13 residues. In germline, CDR1 is SGHRS, CDR2 YFSETQ. CDR3 sequence (DNA): TGCGCCAGCAGCTCCGGGGGAAGGGAGACCCAGTACTTC. This gives the protein CASSSGGRETQYF.